These 25 T cell receptor beta chains originate from one sample sequenced in a study of response to subunit inactivated influenza vaccine. TCRdb re-analysed the RT-PCR reads in MiXCR, keeping a single row per CDR3 protein. The sample carries fewer than 600,000 distinct CDR3 sequences, around 7.9% recorded once. Material: PBMCs from blood, obtained about 24 months after vaccination. These receptors came from a man between 50 and 75 years old who received an inactivated influenza vaccine.

The chain carries TRBV29-1 and TRBJ1-5, with D possibly TRBD1 on 5 matching bases. CDR3 length: 14 residues. The ends were cut back, 4 bases at V and 4 bases at J, with 14 bases in the middle. CDR1 and CDR2 from the germline V gene are SQVTM and ANQGSEA. Written as DNA, the CDR3 is TGCAGCGTTGTCGAAGGGGATATTAATCAGCCCCAGCATTTT. Its protein product is CSVVEGDINQPQHF.

V usage is TRBV20-1 and J usage is TRBJ1-1; D not certain. The CDR3 is 12 amino acids. CDR1 and CDR2 (germline): DFQATT, SNEGSKA (reference sequence). Between the trimmed V and J ends, which lost 3 bases and 4 bases, there was a span of 9 bases. The chain's CDR3 is CSASREATEAFF. The CDR3 nucleotides read TGCAGTGCTAGCCGGGAAGCCACTGAAGCTTTCTTT.

This chain joins TRBV10-3 and TRBJ1-1; D not certain. The CDR3 is 11 residues long. Looked up from germline, CDR1 is ENHRY and CDR2 is SYGVKD. V lost 3 bases, J lost 6 bases, and 5 bases lay in between. For the CDR3, the DNA is TGTGCCATCAGTGAAAGGGCTGAAGCTTTCTTT. Encoded protein: CAISERAEAFF.

This clonotype showed up just a few times. The gene calls are TRBV12-3 or TRBV12-4 and TRBJ2-1; D is possibly TRBD2 (6 bases). There are 12 residues in the CDR3. V lost 5 bases, J lost 9 bases, and 11 bases lay in between. The CDR3 is CASSLSGAEQFF. The CDR3 coding sequence is TGTGCCAGCAGTCTTAGCGGAGCTGAGCAGTTCTTC.

This chain connects TRBV2 to TRBJ2-5; D unresolved. The CDR3 covers 13 residues. With 5 bases removed from V and 4 bases from J, the gap between germline ends came to 11 bases. In germline, CDR1 is SNHLY, CDR2 FYNNEI. CDR3 region: CASSNLGLETQYF. CDR3 nucleotides: TGTGCCAGCAGTAATCTAGGGCTAGAGACCCAGTACTTC.

This clonotype has just a few counts. The chain uses TRBV7-2 and TRBJ2-1; 12 bases are shared with TRBD2. The CDR3 sequence is 15 residues long. V shed 5 bases, J shed 5 bases, and the junction held 4 bases outside the gene matches. Germline V gives CDR1 SGHTA, CDR2 FQGNSA. The CDR3 sequence is CASSKGLAGNNEQFF. DNA for the CDR3: TGTGCCAGCAGCAAGGGACTAGCGGGCAACAATGAGCAGTTCTTC.

This rearrangement joins TRBV29-1 to TRBJ1-4; D uncertain. Germline CDR1 and CDR2: SQVTM and ANQGSEA. The CDR3 spans 14 residues. The V and J ends lost 4 bases and 8 bases respectively, with 17 bases between them. CDR3 protein: CSVGGSGSGEKLFF. Written as DNA, the CDR3 is TGCAGCGTTGGAGGGTCAGGTAGCGGGGAAAAACTGTTTTTT.

In its sample, this clonotype was seen a few times. V is TRBV7-6 and J is TRBJ2-1; 13 bases fit TRBD2. V gave up 4 bases and J gave up 10 bases; unmatched junction bases: 7. The length of the CDR3 is 15 residues. Germline CDR1 SGHVS, CDR2 FNYEAQ. The CDR3 DNA is TGTGCCAGCAGCTCCGGACTAGCGGGGGCTTTAGAGCAGTTCTTC. It yields the protein CASSSGLAGALEQFF.

This clonotype was seen repeatedly, ten times or more. This rearrangement joins TRBV29-1 to TRBJ2-1; no definite D call. V was pared by 6 bases and J by 3 bases, with 6 bases between. CDR3 length: 11 amino acids. In germline, CDR1 is SQVTM, CDR2 ANQGSEA. The CDR3 bases are TGCAGCGTAGGCCACTACAATGAGCAGTTCTTC. It is translated as CSVGHYNEQFF.

Many counts were recorded for this clonotype. The rearrangement links TRBV28 to TRBJ2-7, with TRBD2 matching 10 bases. The CDR3 spans 15 residues. V lost 0 bases to trimming and J lost 5 bases; unmatched junction nucleotides: 4. Germline CDR1 reads MDHEN; CDR2 reads SYDVKM. CDR3 sequence: CASSLWTSGFDEQYF. The CDR3 coding sequence is TGTGCCAGCAGTTTATGGACTAGCGGGTTTGACGAGCAGTACTTC.

This clonotype was detected only a few times. The V and J genes are TRBV7-2 and TRBJ2-5, with D uncertain. V gave up 8 bases and J gave up 5 bases, with 12 bases separating them. The germline CDR1 and CDR2 sequences are SGHTA and FQGNSA. The CDR3 is made up of 12 amino acids. The chain's CDR3 is CASALYRETQYF. In nucleotides, the CDR3 is TGTGCCAGCGCGCTTTACCGGGAGACCCAGTACTTC.

This clonotype was found a few times. This sequence joins TRBV10-3 and TRBJ2-7; TRBD2 matches 7 bases. The CDR3 totals 15 residues. J lost 0 bases, V lost 2 bases, and 4 bases had no gene match. Per germline, CDR1 ENHRY and CDR2 SYGVKD. The CDR3 here is CAISERGEGSYEQYF. The CDR3 coding sequence is TGTGCCATCAGTGAGAGAGGGGAGGGCTCCTACGAGCAGTACTTC.

The chain employs TRBV7-8 and TRBJ2-7, with TRBD2 identical over 12 bases. V shed 1 base and J 0 bases; nucleotides not matched to a gene: 7. This CDR3 comprises 18 residues. CDR1 is SGHVS and CDR2 is FQNEAQ in the germline V gene. The CDR3 nucleotides are TGTGCCAGCAGCTTAGGTTTCGGGACTAGCGGGTCCTCCTACGAGCAGTACTTC. It is translated as CASSLGFGTSGSSYEQYF.

This clonotype was detected many times. V usage is TRBV11-2 and J usage is TRBJ1-1, with D possibly being TRBD1 (5 bases). Trimming shortened V by 2 bases and J by 0 bases, and 16 bases separated the two germline ends. Germline values: CDR1 SGHAT, CDR2 FQNNGV. The CDR3 contains 17 residues. The CDR3 loop is CASSLSARKGMNTEAFF. The CDR3 DNA reads as TGTGCCAGCAGCTTATCGGCGCGTAAGGGGATGAACACTGAAGCTTTCTTT.

Written as DNA, the CDR3 is TGTGCCAGCAGCCCGCCCCAGGGCCGCTACGAGCAGTACTTC. It is translated as CASSPPQGRYEQYF. This chain uses TRBV7-2 with TRBJ2-7; a possible D gene is TRBD1 (5 bases). Germline-derived CDR1 and CDR2 are SGHTA and FQGNSA. This CDR3 comprises 14 residues. Between the trimmed V and J ends, which lost 5 bases and 3 bases, there was a span of 14 bases.

This clonotype was seen repeatedly, ten times or more. The genes are TRBV20-1 and TRBJ2-1; 7 nucleotides align to TRBD2. V gave up 0 bases and J gave up 0 bases; unmatched junction bases: 8. Germline V lookup: CDR1 DFQATT, CDR2 SNEGSKA (reference sequence). The CDR3 totals 17 residues. Here the CDR3 reads CSAREGGPNLSYNEQFF. DNA for the CDR3: TGCAGTGCTAGAGAGGGAGGGCCTAACCTCTCCTACAATGAGCAGTTCTTC.

This clonotype was counted between two and nine times. The V call is TRBV4-2, the J call TRBJ2-2, with D perhaps TRBD1 (7 bases). The V gene lost 1 base and the J gene lost 0 bases, with 12 bases spanning the gap. Germline V gives CDR1 LGHNA, CDR2 YNFKEQ. This CDR3 is built from 17 residues. The CDR3 reads CASSQVAGQPNTGELFF. The DNA of the CDR3 is TGTGCCAGCAGCCAAGTGGCGGGACAGCCGAACACCGGGGAGCTGTTTTTT.

This chain joins TRBV3-1 and TRBJ2-1; possibly TRBD2 for D (6 bases). Germline CDR1 reads LGHDT; CDR2 reads YNNKEL (reference sequence). Trimming left V 4 bases short and J 5 bases short, with 12 bases between. This CDR3 is 14 amino acids long. The CDR3 is CASSLRESDNEQFF. As DNA, the CDR3 is TGTGCCAGCAGCCTACGGGAGTCGGACAATGAGCAGTTCTTC.

In this sample, this clonotype turned up a few times. CDR3 loop: CSARPLAGVGSDTQYF. CDR3 in DNA: TGCAGTGCCCGCCCACTAGCGGGGGTCGGATCAGATACGCAGTATTTT. V is TRBV20-1 and J is TRBJ2-3; the match to TRBD2 covers 11 bases. J gave up 4 bases and V 6 bases, and 12 bases lay outside the gene matches. The length of the CDR3 is 16 residues. CDR1 is DFQATT and CDR2 is SNEGSKA in the germline V gene (reference sequence).

In its sample, this clonotype was seen a few times. The gene calls are TRBV20-1 and TRBJ2-3; 8 nucleotides align to TRBD1. Germline V gene data show CDR1 as DFQATT and CDR2 as SNEGSKA (reference sequence). The ends lost 3 bases at V and 1 base at J; junction bases unmatched: 3. The CDR3 sequence is 14 residues long. CDR3 coding DNA: TGCAGTGCTAGTCAGGGGGCGCGCACAGATACGCAGTATTTT. Its translation: CSASQGARTDTQYF.

This clonotype was seen many times. J is TRBJ1-1 and V is TRBV28, with a weak D call TRBD1 (6 bases). The V end was cut by 3 bases, the J end by 1 base, with 9 bases between. Germline V gene lookup returns CDR1 MDHEN and CDR2 SYDVKM. The CDR3 has 14 residues. CDR3 in amino acids: CASSFYRENTEAFF. DNA of the CDR3: TGTGCCAGCAGTTTCTACAGGGAGAACACTGAAGCTTTCTTT.

The genes are TRBV28 and TRBJ2-7; 7 bases align to TRBD1. The germline gives CDR1 MDHEN, CDR2 SYDVKM. This CDR3 spans 14 amino acids. J was trimmed by 2 bases and V by 5 bases; bases with no gene match: 6. The CDR3 loop reads CASSTSGGAYEQYF. The CDR3 bases are TGTGCCAGCAGTACATCAGGGGGAGCCTACGAGCAGTACTTC.

This clonotype was seen a handful of times. This chain uses TRBV6-1 with TRBJ2-3; D might be TRBD1 (5 bases). Trimming pared 5 bases from V and 2 bases from J, leaving 17 bases between. Looked up from germline, CDR1 is MNHNS and CDR2 is SASEGT. The CDR3 loop spans 16 amino acids. The CDR3 region is CASSLRGPDSTDTQYF. The CDR3, as DNA: TGTGCCAGCAGTCTAAGGGGCCCCGACTCCACAGATACGCAGTATTTT.

The chain recombines TRBV10-3 with TRBJ2-5; possible D gene TRBD1, 6 bases. CDR3 size: 13 residues. Trimming took off 6 bases at V and 2 bases at J, with 10 bases between the two ends. CDR1 is ENHRY, CDR2 SYGVKD, per germline. The CDR3 region is CAISSRGQETQYF. The DNA for the CDR3 is TGTGCCATCAGCTCCAGGGGACAAGAGACCCAGTACTTC.

This clonotype was recorded at least ten times. V gene TRBV30 combines with J gene TRBJ2-1, with 8 bases lining up with TRBD2. Germline V gene lookup returns CDR1 GTSNPN and CDR2 SVGIG (reference sequence). The V gene end was trimmed by 0 bases and the J gene end by 7 bases; junction bases not matched to a gene: 11. The length of the CDR3 is 16 residues. Here the CDR3 DNA reads TGTGCCTGGAGTGTACTAGGAGCGGGAGAGGGTAATGAGCAGTTCTTC. It encodes CAWSVLGAGEGNEQFF. The whole variable domain, filled in from reference TRBV30 and TRBJ2-1, reads SQTIHQWPATLVQPVGSPLSLECTVEGTSNPNLYWYRQAAGRGLQLLFYSVGIGQISSEVPQNLSASRPQDRQFILSSKKLLLSDSGFYLCAWSVLGAGEGNEQFFGPGTRLTVL.